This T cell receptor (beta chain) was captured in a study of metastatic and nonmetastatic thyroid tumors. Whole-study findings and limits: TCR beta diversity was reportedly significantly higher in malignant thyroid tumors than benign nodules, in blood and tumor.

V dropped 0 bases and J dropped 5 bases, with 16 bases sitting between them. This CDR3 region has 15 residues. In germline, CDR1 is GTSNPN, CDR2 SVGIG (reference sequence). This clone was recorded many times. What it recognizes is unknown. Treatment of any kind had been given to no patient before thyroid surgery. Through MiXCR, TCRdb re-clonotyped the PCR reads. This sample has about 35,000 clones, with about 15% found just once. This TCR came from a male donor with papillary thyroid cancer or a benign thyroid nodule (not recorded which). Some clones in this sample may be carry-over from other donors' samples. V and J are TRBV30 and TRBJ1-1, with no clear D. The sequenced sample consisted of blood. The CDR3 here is CAWSVYTPEATEAFF. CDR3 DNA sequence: TGTGCCTGGAGTGTATATACCCCGGAGGCGACTGAAGCTTTCTTT. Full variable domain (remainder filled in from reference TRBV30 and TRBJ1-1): SQTIHQWPATLVQPVGSPLSLECTVEGTSNPNLYWYRQAAGRGLQLLFYSVGIGQISSEVPQNLSASRPQDRQFILSSKKLLLSDSGFYLCAWSVYTPEATEAFFGQGTRLTVV.